The 22 T cell receptor beta chains given below trace back to one sample, sequenced in a study of regulatory T cells in long-lasting Graves disease. Time point given: newly diagnosed GD, antithyroid drugs for less than 3 months. From RNA extracted from PBMCs, the TCR library was made. Sequencing libraries for TCR beta were prepared with iRepertoire HTBI primers and Arm-PCR of CDR3 regions. TCRdb re-called the multiplex PCR reads through MiXCR, storing one row per CDR3 protein. The table lists about 200,000 distinct CDR3 sequences, 15% to 20% of them singletons. The sample consisted of peripheral blood mononuclear cells (PBMCs), taken at new diagnosis, from a patient treated with antithyroid drugs. The receptors stem from a female donor with Graves disease.

This clonotype appeared many times. The V call is TRBV30, the J call TRBJ1-2; tentative D call: TRBD1 (5 bases). Germline CDR1 and CDR2: GTSNPN and SVGIG (reference sequence). The CDR3 covers 15 residues. Trimming removed 2 bases at V and 6 bases at J, with 19 bases between. The CDR3: CAWSTWDRGIDGYTF. The CDR3 DNA sequence: TGTGCCTGGAGTACCTGGGACCGCGGGATTGATGGCTACACCTTC.

The J gene is TRBJ2-1, the V gene TRBV30; D unclear. V was clipped by 3 bases and J by 0 bases, with 12 bases between them. Germline V lookup: CDR1 GTSNPN, CDR2 SVGIG (reference sequence). The CDR3 loop spans 15 amino acids. The DNA of the CDR3 is TGTGCCTGGAGCGGAGCTCTGACCTCCTACAATGAGCAGTTCTTC. Translating gives CAWSGALTSYNEQFF.

This clonotype was recorded at least ten times. V is TRBV29-1 and J is TRBJ2-7; D is possibly TRBD1 or TRBD2 (5 bases each). Germline V lookup: CDR1 SQVTM, CDR2 ANQGSEA. V dropped 7 bases and J dropped 3 bases, with 13 bases sitting between them. The CDR3 is 12 residues long. The CDR3 protein is CSGALGDYEQYF. The CDR3 DNA sequence: TGCAGCGGGGCCCTGGGGGACTACGAGCAGTACTTC.

Ten or more counts support this clonotype. The chain combines TRBV6-1 with TRBJ2-7, with 14 bases matching TRBD2. CDR3 size: 15 residues. Germline V gives CDR1 MNHNS, CDR2 SASEGT. With V trimmed by 3 bases and J by 12 bases, 10 bases remained unmatched. The CDR3 region has the DNA TGTGCCAGCAGTGAGGGGACTAGCGGGAGTAAAGGTCGGTACTTC. It encodes CASSEGTSGSKGRYF.

The chain employs TRBV11-2 and TRBJ2-5; 9 nucleotides line up with TRBD1. The CDR3 covers 14 residues. Per the germline V gene, CDR1 is SGHAT and CDR2 is FQNNGV. Losses at the gene ends were 8 bases for V and 5 bases for J; bases not matched to a gene: 9. The CDR3 reads CASGTGGAGETQYF. The CDR3 nucleotides are TGTGCCAGCGGAACAGGGGGCGCGGGGGAGACCCAGTACTTC. The full variable domain, its missing parts supplied by reference TRBV11-2 and TRBJ2-5, is EAGVAQSPRYKIIEKRQSVAFWCNPISGHATLYWYQQILGQGPKLLIQFQNNGVVDDSQLPKDRFSAERLKGVDSTLKIQPAKLEDSAVYLCASGTGGAGETQYFGPGTRLLVL.

At least ten counts were recorded for this clonotype. The V gene is TRBV20-1, the J gene TRBJ2-7; 9 nucleotides align to TRBD1. This CDR3 comprises 13 residues. The V gene end was trimmed by 6 bases and the J gene end by 5 bases; junction bases not matched to a gene: 8. The germline CDR1 and CDR2 sequences are DFQATT and SNEGSKA (reference sequence). The CDR3 DNA reads TGCAGTGCGGGGGACAGGGTTATGAACGAGCAGTACTTC. Its protein is CSAGDRVMNEQYF.

This clonotype was seen at least ten times. V gene TRBV5-1 combines with J gene TRBJ2-3; a weak D match, TRBD1 (6 bases). Trimming pared 4 bases from V and 3 bases from J, leaving 15 bases between. This CDR3 comprises 15 residues. The germline V gene has CDR1 SGHRS and CDR2 YFSETQ. The CDR3 region has the DNA TGCGCCAGCAGCGCCCAGGGGACGGGGACAGATACGCAGTATTTT. Amino acid sequence: CASSAQGTGTDTQYF.

The sample holds many counts of this clonotype. The chain employs TRBV7-3 and TRBJ2-1, with TRBD1 matching 8 bases. Germline V lookup: CDR1 SGHTA, CDR2 FQGTGA. V trimming: 5 bases; J trimming: 12 bases; junction bases outside the gene matches: 6. There are 12 residues in the CDR3. DNA of the CDR3: TGTGCCAGCAGCCCAGGGGGCGGGTTGCAGTTCTTC. Translated, it gives CASSPGGGLQFF.

This sequence joins TRBV2 and TRBJ2-3; D gene uncertain. V was trimmed by 6 bases and J by 3 bases, leaving 10 bases between them. This CDR3 is built from 13 residues. Germline V gives CDR1 SNHLY, CDR2 FYNNEI. The DNA of the CDR3 is TGTGCCAGCAGCTCCTATGGGACAGATACGCAGTATTTT. Protein product: CASSSYGTDTQYF.

This clonotype was seen at least ten times. V and J are TRBV6-5 and TRBJ2-7; possible D gene TRBD2, 6 bases. The germline V gene encodes CDR1 MNHEY and CDR2 SVGAGI. Trimming shortened V by 0 bases and J by 3 bases, and 15 bases separated the two germline ends. The CDR3 consists of 16 residues. For the CDR3, the DNA is TGTGCCAGCAGTTACTCGAACGCGGCGGGACTCTACGAGCAGTACTTC. It is translated as CASSYSNAAGLYEQYF.

This clonotype was observed at least ten times. J is TRBJ2-7 and V is TRBV24-1; unclear D gene. This CDR3 region has 14 residues. Trimming stripped 3 bases from V and 3 bases from J, with 11 bases between. Germline CDR1 and CDR2: KGHDR and SFDVKD. This chain's CDR3 is CATSDPQIGYEQYF. For the CDR3, the DNA is TGTGCCACCAGTGATCCGCAAATTGGCTACGAGCAGTACTTC.

This chain joins TRBV2 and TRBJ2-4; either TRBD1 or TRBD2 may supply D (5 bases each). The CDR3 length is 13 residues. CDR1 is SNHLY, CDR2 FYNNEI, per germline. The V and J ends lost 7 bases and 6 bases respectively, with 13 bases between them. CDR3 region: CASKGTGGNIQYF. CDR3 nucleotide sequence: TGTGCCAGCAAAGGGACCGGAGGAAACATTCAGTACTTC.

Many counts were recorded for this clonotype. The chain couples TRBV7-2 to TRBJ2-3; TRBD2 matches 16 bases. Germline CDR1 is SGHTA and CDR2 is FQGNSA. The CDR3 runs 18 residues. J lost 3 bases, V lost 5 bases, and 8 bases had no gene match. The chain's CDR3 is CASSPGTSGRGTTDTQYF. The CDR3 coding sequence is TGTGCCAGCAGCCCCGGGACTAGCGGGAGGGGTACGACAGATACGCAGTATTTT.

This clonotype occurred many times. V and J are TRBV20-1 and TRBJ2-4, with D maybe TRBD1 (5 bases). The germline CDR1 and CDR2 sequences are DFQATT and SNEGSKA (reference sequence). This CDR3 contains 15 residues. Trimming pared 0 bases from V and 0 bases from J, leaving 9 bases between. The chain's CDR3 is CSAREGQLAKNIQYF. Written as DNA, the CDR3 is TGCAGTGCTAGAGAAGGACAATTAGCCAAAAACATTCAGTACTTC.

At least ten counts were recorded for this clonotype. The chain joins TRBV20-1 to TRBJ1-2; D is uncertain. Germline V gene lookup returns CDR1 DFQATT and CDR2 SNEGSKA (reference sequence). V lost 0 bases to trimming and J lost 0 bases, with 8 bases between them. The CDR3 length is 14 residues. The CDR3 DNA sequence: TGCAGTGCTAGAGATTTCAAAGCTAACTATGGCTACACCTTC. Its protein product is CSARDFKANYGYTF.

The sample holds many counts of this clonotype. CDR3 protein: CASSPLGDTLSGNTIYF. The CDR3 DNA reads as TGTGCCAGCAGTCCGCTCGGAGACACCCTCTCTGGAAACACCATATATTTT. The chain employs TRBV28 and TRBJ1-3; D uncertain. Germline V CDR1 and CDR2: MDHEN, SYDVKM. The CDR3 is 17 residues long. Trimming pared 5 bases from V and 0 bases from J, leaving 17 bases between.

This clonotype was counted a few times. This rearrangement joins TRBV5-1 to TRBJ2-5; TRBD2 matches 8 bases. The trim removed 3 bases at V and 6 bases at J, leaving 34 bases unmatched. The CDR3 spans 23 residues. Germline values: CDR1 SGHRS, CDR2 YFSETQ. CDR3 nucleotides: TGCGCCAGCAGCTCAGCGGGAGAATCCCGAAAGGGGTACTTCAGTAGGGTTAGAAAGACCCAGTACTTC. Its protein is CASSSAGESRKGYFSRVRKTQYF.

This clonotype was seen at least ten times. The V and J genes are TRBV10-1 and TRBJ2-1, with unresolved D. Trimming took 0 bases from V and 15 from J, leaving 18 bases between them. From germline, CDR1 is WNHNN and CDR2 SYGVQD (reference sequence). This CDR3 is built from 14 residues. This chain's CDR3 is CASSESHGRPKLFF. The CDR3 region has the DNA TGCGCCAGCAGTGAGTCTCATGGCAGGCCTAAGCTGTTCTTC.

This clonotype was seen at least ten times. The chain employs TRBV3-1 and TRBJ2-5; TRBD1 is a possible D gene (6 bases). CDR1 LGHDT and CDR2 YNNKEL come from the germline V gene (reference sequence). V was cut by 0 bases and J by 4 bases, with 9 bases left in between. The CDR3 is made up of 14 amino acids. CDR3 in DNA: TGTGCCAGCAGCCAAGAACAGGGTCGAGAGACCCAGTACTTC. This codes for CASSQEQGRETQYF.

This clonotype was picked up many times. The V call is TRBV11-2, the J call TRBJ1-4, with unresolved D. V was trimmed by 0 bases and J by 6 bases, leaving 8 bases between them. Germline V gene lookup returns CDR1 SGHAT and CDR2 FQNNGV. This CDR3 has 14 residues. The CDR3 protein is CASSLDSTYEKLFF. The DNA of the CDR3 is TGTGCCAGCAGCTTAGACAGCACTTATGAAAAACTGTTTTTT.

This clonotype was seen at least ten times. V is TRBV6-2 or TRBV6-3 and J is TRBJ2-3; 9 nucleotides match TRBD2. In germline, CDR1 is MNHEY, CDR2 SVGEGT. V gave up 7 bases and J gave up 0 bases; unmatched junction bases: 2. The CDR3 consists of 14 residues. CDR3 bases: TGTGCCAGCAAAGGACTAGCGAGCACAGATACGCAGTATTTT. It encodes CASKGLASTDTQYF.

This chain connects TRBV19 to TRBJ2-2; tentatively, D is TRBD2 (6 bases). The CDR3 loop spans 16 amino acids. The germline V and J ends were trimmed by 1 base and 4 bases, with 13 bases remaining between them. Germline loops: CDR1 LNHDA, CDR2 SQIVND (reference sequence). The CDR3 DNA reads TGTGCCAGTAGTATAGGAGGAGGGATCAGCACCGGGGAGCTGTTTTTT. Amino acids: CASSIGGGISTGELFF.